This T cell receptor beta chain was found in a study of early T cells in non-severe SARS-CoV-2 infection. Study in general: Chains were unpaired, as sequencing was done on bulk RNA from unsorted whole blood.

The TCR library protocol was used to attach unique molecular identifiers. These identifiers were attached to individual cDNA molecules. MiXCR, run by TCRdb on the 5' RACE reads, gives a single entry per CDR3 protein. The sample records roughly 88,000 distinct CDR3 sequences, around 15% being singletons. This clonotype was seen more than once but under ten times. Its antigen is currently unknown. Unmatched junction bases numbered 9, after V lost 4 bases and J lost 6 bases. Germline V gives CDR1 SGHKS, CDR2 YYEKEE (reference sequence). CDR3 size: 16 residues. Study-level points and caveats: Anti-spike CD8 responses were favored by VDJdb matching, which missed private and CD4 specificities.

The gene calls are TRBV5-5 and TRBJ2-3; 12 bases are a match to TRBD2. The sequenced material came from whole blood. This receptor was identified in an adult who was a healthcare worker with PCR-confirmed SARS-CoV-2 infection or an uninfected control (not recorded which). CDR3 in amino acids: CASSTGTSGLGDTQYF. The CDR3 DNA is TGTGCCAGCAGCACCGGGACTAGCGGGCTGGGGGATACGCAGTATTTT.